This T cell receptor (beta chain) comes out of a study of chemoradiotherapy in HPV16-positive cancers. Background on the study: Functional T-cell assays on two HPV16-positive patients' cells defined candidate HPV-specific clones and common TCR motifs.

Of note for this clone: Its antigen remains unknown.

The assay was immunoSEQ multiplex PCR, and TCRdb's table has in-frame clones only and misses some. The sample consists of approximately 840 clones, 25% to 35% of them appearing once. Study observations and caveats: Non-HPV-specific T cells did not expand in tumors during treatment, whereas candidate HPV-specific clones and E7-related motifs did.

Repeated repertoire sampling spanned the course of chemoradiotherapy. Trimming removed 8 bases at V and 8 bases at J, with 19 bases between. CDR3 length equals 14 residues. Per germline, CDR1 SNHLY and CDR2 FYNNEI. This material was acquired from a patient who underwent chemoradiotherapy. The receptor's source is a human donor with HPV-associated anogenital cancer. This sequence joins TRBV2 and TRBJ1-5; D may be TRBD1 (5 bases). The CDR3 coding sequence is TGTGCCAGCCGCGGGGCAGGCCCTAGTGAGCCCCAGCATTTT. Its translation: CASRGAGPSEPQHF.